The source of this T cell receptor (beta chain) is a study of cytomegalovirus exposure and HLA in healthy donors. Amplification used 60 Vbeta primers and 13 Jbeta primers. TCRdb's table, derived via immunoSEQ multiplex PCR, lists solely in-frame clones and lacks some. The sample holds under 150,000 clones; roughly 63% are singletons and the top ten take 1.6%. V shed 4 bases and J 3 bases; nucleotides not matched to a gene: 4. Germline V CDR1 and CDR2: SGHRS, YFSETQ. This CDR3 has 14 residues. The V and J genes are TRBV5-1 and TRBJ1-5; the match to TRBD1 covers 7 bases. The sequence derives from a man aged 25-45 years in good health and CMV-seropositive. What was sequenced was PBMCs. In nucleotides, the CDR3 is TGCGCCAGCAGCACCGGGACAGACAATCAGCCCCAGCATTTT. It encodes CASSTGTDNQPQHF.